This is a list of T cell receptor beta chains from one sample in a study of beta chain features in type 1 diabetes. TCRdb's copy holds only in-frame clones and misses some; the assay was immunoSEQ multiplex PCR. The table includes around 160,000 clones, roughly 50% detected once. The sequenced sample was Tregs from blood. Receptors originate from a man between 18 and 29 years old in good health. The CDR3 runs from the conserved cysteine through the conserved F or W.

j_call: TRBJ1-1; v_call: TRBV10-3; cdr3_aa: CAISSQGSDTEAFF
j_call: TRBJ1-2; v_call: TRBV7-2; cdr3_aa: CASSSYGGGYTF
j_call: TRBJ1-5; v_call: TRBV28; cdr3_aa: CASSLRQGGQPQHF
j_call: TRBJ1-5; v_call: TRBV11-2; cdr3_aa: CASSPQAAQPQHF
j_call: TRBJ1-6; v_call: TRBV19; cdr3_aa: CASSMGPQSSYNSPLHF
j_call: TRBJ2-7; v_call: TRBV28; cdr3_aa: CASSSAGTGHYEQYF
j_call: TRBJ1-2; v_call: TRBV19; cdr3_aa: CASSRTGAPNGYTF
j_call: TRBJ2-1; v_call: TRBV6-5; cdr3_aa: CASSLDRLEQFF
j_call: TRBJ2-1; v_call: TRBV19; cdr3_aa: CASRLGTGDMNEQFF
j_call: TRBJ2-2; v_call: TRBV9; cdr3_aa: CASTSGSAPSGTGELFF
j_call: TRBJ2-7; v_call: TRBV4-2; cdr3_aa: CASSPPGLASIEQYF
j_call: TRBJ1-5; v_call: TRBV5-5; cdr3_aa: CASSQGHGSNQPQHF
j_call: TRBJ2-1; v_call: TRBV5-1; cdr3_aa: CASGGAGLSKYNEQFF
j_call: TRBJ1-5; v_call: TRBV15; cdr3_aa: CATSRDGTGGQPQHF
j_call: TRBJ1-2; v_call: TRBV5-5; cdr3_aa: CASSLGAGGRNYGYTF
j_call: TRBJ2-5; v_call: TRBV9; cdr3_aa: CASSVDSGGHQETQYF
j_call: TRBJ2-7; v_call: TRBV19; cdr3_aa: CASQAGGSYEQYF
j_call: TRBJ1-2; v_call: TRBV27; cdr3_aa: CASSFTGELGYTF
j_call: NA; v_call: TRBV7-2; cdr3_aa: CASSLGTPGQGTYEQYF
j_call: TRBJ2-2; v_call: TRBV5-4; cdr3_aa: CASRLFGAGELFF
j_call: TRBJ2-2; v_call: TRBV19; cdr3_aa: CASRDTGELFF
j_call: TRBJ1-1; v_call: TRBV6-5; cdr3_aa: CASSQLDRGTEAFF
j_call: TRBJ1-5; v_call: TRBV19; cdr3_aa: CASSMAGGPQHF
j_call: TRBJ2-1; v_call: TRBV4-2; cdr3_aa: CASSQDLGRAAVSYNEQFF
j_call: TRBJ1-2; v_call: TRBV5-1; cdr3_aa: CASSLDGNYGYTF
j_call: TRBJ1-2; v_call: TRBV30; cdr3_aa: CAENQGTYGYTF
j_call: TRBJ2-1; v_call: TRBV9; cdr3_aa: CASSVGHPYNEQFF
j_call: TRBJ2-5; v_call: TRBV9; cdr3_aa: CASSVEGLAGKETQYF
j_call: TRBJ1-3; v_call: TRBV15; cdr3_aa: CATSILVGGSGNTIYF
j_call: TRBJ1-2; v_call: TRBV28; cdr3_aa: CASSAAGGYGYTF
j_call: TRBJ2-5; v_call: TRBV7-2; cdr3_aa: CASSFLGLAGVETQYF
j_call: TRBJ2-7; v_call: TRBV29-1; cdr3_aa: CSVLIQGRGYEQYF
j_call: TRBJ2-2; v_call: TRBV4-2; cdr3_aa: CASSQYGELFF
j_call: TRBJ1-6; v_call: TRBV6-5; cdr3_aa: CASSYRGGSAPLHF
j_call: TRBJ2-7; v_call: TRBV7-2; cdr3_aa: CASSPGLAGGSSYF
j_call: TRBJ2-5; v_call: TRBV27; cdr3_aa: CASSRLAGVQETQYF
j_call: TRBJ1-2; v_call: TRBV29-1; cdr3_aa: CSVDRRAEGYTF
j_call: TRBJ2-5; v_call: TRBV18; cdr3_aa: CASSPQLAGQETQYF
j_call: TRBJ1-2; v_call: TRBV19; cdr3_aa: CASSMGDYGYTF
j_call: TRBJ2-3; v_call: TRBV6-5; cdr3_aa: CASSYSRVRDTQYF
j_call: TRBJ2-2; v_call: TRBV29-1; cdr3_aa: CSVDAGPRTGELFF
j_call: TRBJ1-2; v_call: TRBV6-5; cdr3_aa: CASSNRRGNHGYTF
j_call: TRBJ1-3; v_call: TRBV10-3; cdr3_aa: CAISSDRAGNTIYF
j_call: TRBJ2-7; v_call: TRBV6-5; cdr3_aa: CASSSVAAPYEQYF
j_call: TRBJ1-2; v_call: TRBV6-1; cdr3_aa: CASSETGSDRGYTF
j_call: TRBJ2-1; v_call: TRBV7-3; cdr3_aa: CASSLRREGPHNEQFF
j_call: TRBJ1-4; v_call: TRBV18; cdr3_aa: CASSPYTRGEKLFF
j_call: TRBJ2-2; v_call: TRBV6-6; cdr3_aa: CASREGQVSRELFF
j_call: TRBJ1-5; v_call: TRBV4-2; cdr3_aa: CASSHPSGQSYNQPQHF
j_call: TRBJ2-7; v_call: TRBV25-1; cdr3_aa: CASSSGSAYEQYF
j_call: TRBJ1-1; v_call: TRBV7-2; cdr3_aa: CASSYRATTEAFF
j_call: TRBJ1-5; v_call: TRBV7-2; cdr3_aa: CAVGTGPNQPQHF
j_call: TRBJ1-5; v_call: TRBV19; cdr3_aa: CASSIEGGGGQPQHF
j_call: TRBJ2-1; v_call: TRBV4-1; cdr3_aa: CASSQGERGEQFF
j_call: TRBJ1-6; v_call: TRBV7-9; cdr3_aa: CASSLQGFYNSPLHF